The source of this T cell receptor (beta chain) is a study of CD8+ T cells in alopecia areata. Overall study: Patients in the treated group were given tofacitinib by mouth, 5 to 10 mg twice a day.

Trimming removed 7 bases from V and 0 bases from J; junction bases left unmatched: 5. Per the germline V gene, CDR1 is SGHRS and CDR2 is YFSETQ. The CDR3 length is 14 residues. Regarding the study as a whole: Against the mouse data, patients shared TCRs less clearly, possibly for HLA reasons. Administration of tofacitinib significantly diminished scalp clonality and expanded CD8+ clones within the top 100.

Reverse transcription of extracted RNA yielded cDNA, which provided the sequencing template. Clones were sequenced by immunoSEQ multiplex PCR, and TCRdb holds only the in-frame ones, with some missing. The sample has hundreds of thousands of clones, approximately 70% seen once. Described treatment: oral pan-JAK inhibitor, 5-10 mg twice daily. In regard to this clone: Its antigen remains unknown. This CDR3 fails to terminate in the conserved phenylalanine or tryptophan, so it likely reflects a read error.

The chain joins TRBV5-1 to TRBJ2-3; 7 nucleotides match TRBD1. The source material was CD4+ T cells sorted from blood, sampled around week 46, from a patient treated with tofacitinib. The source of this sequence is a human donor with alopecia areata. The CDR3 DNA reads TGCGCCAGCCAAGACAGGGCCAGCACAGATACGCAGTATCTT. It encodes CASQDRASTDTQYL.